The present T cell receptor beta chain was sequenced within a study of beta chain features in type 1 diabetes. Points on this clone: Its cognate antigen is unknown.

Sampling consisted of one heparinised blood draw per donor, averaging approximately 100 mL. All sorted populations exceeded 95% purity. Reverse transcribing all isolated RNA meant expressed TCRB transcripts were sequenced. Only in-frame clones appear in the TCRdb table, and some are missing; sequencing was by immunoSEQ multiplex PCR. The sample holds approximately 170,000 clones, around 7.8% seen once. The study's findings and limits: For Type 1 diabetes patients, all four CD4+ subsets carried TCRB CDR3s that were moderately but significantly shorter. Within the patient group, naive, central memory and Treg TCRB repertoires appeared more similar to each other than within healthy donors.

This CDR3 has 13 residues. Deletions cut 4 bases from V and 2 bases from J, with 8 bases between. Germline CDR1 and CDR2: SGHNT and YENEEA. The V call is TRBV11-3, the J call TRBJ1-1, with D possibly TRBD1 on 6 matching bases. The source material was central memory CD4+ T cells from blood. This clonotype was sampled from a woman aged 40-49 years with type 1 diabetes. The CDR3 sequence is CASSSGVNTEAFF. CDR3 sequence (DNA): TGTGCCAGCAGCTCAGGGGTTAACACTGAAGCTTTCTTT.